This TCR beta chain was identified during a study of CXCR3-negative and CXCR3-positive naive CD8 T cells. Study results and limitations: CXCR3-positive naive cells had more hydrophobic TRB CDR3s than CXCR3-negative naive cells.

Germline V gene sequence: CDR1 SQVTM, CDR2 ANQGSEA. The CDR3 loop spans 15 amino acids. UMI-labeled 5' RACE TRB cDNA libraries were prepared from the cells. TCRdb reprocessed the 5' RACE reads and keeps a single row for each CDR3 protein, giving no DNA. With some 110,000 distinct CDR3 sequences in the sample, the ten largest clones hold roughly 0.38%. Of note for this clonotype: Its matching antigen is unknown.

This clonotype was obtained from a human donor in good health. Some clones in this sample may be carry-over from other donors' samples. The specimen was naive CXCR3+ CD8+ T cells from blood. Subset meaning: CD45RO-CCR7+CD27+CD95- naive CD8+ T cells expressing CXCR3 (TNR3+). The gene calls are TRBV29-1 and TRBJ2-2. The CDR3 loop reads CSVNSGASNTGELFF.